The 4 T cell receptor beta chains below were found in one sample sequenced in a study of a mutant IDH1 vaccine in newly diagnosed glioma. What these receptors recognize is not known. The time point was: week 23, last vaccination. Doses of 300 ug of mutant IDH1 20-mer peptide were given with topical imiquimod. Here immunoSEQ multiplex PCR was the method, and the copy in TCRdb shows in-frame clones only, minus some. The data hold approximately 50,000 clones, with 87% observed a single time. The sequences come from PBMCs, collected from a glioma patient whose treatment included an IDH1 peptide vaccine. The receptors were gathered from a middle-aged man with glioma.

The rearrangement links TRBV7-6 to TRBJ1-1; 7 bases are shared with TRBD1. V lost 3 bases to trimming and J lost 0 bases; unmatched junction nucleotides: 4. Germline V gives CDR1 SGHVS, CDR2 FNYEAQ. The CDR3 sequence is 15 residues long. CDR3 amino acids: CASSLGQNLNTEAFF. CDR3 DNA sequence: TGTGCCAGCAGCTTGGGACAGAACTTGAACACTGAAGCTTTCTTT.

The rearrangement joins TRBV5-1 to TRBJ2-6; D might be TRBD1 or TRBD2, each matching 5 bases. Germline CDR1 is SGHRS and CDR2 is YFSETQ. The CDR3 has 17 residues. Trimming took 1 base from V and 4 from J, leaving 15 bases between them. The chain's CDR3 is CASSLNLGTGGANVLTF. The DNA for the CDR3 is TGCGCCAGCAGCTTGAACCTGGGGACCGGAGGGGCCAACGTCCTGACTTTC.

The genes are TRBV5-1 and TRBJ2-2; TRBD2 agrees at 11 bases. With 4 bases clipped from V and 2 bases from J, the junction kept 10 bases outside the gene matches. The CDR3 runs to 18 residues. CDR1 is SGHRS and CDR2 is YFSETQ in the germline V gene. The CDR3 DNA reads TGCGCCAGCAGCCTAGGGGGCCTAGCGGGAGGAAACACCGGGGAGCTGTTTTTT. Amino acids: CASSLGGLAGGNTGELFF.

This chain joins TRBV6-5 and TRBJ2-7, with 11 bases lining up with TRBD2. CDR3 length equals 15 residues. Trimming at V came to 2 bases and at J to 5 bases, leaving 5 bases not matched to a gene. Germline CDR1 and CDR2: MNHEY and SVGAGI. The CDR3 here is CASSYLAGGRHEQYF. Written as DNA, the CDR3 is TGTGCCAGCAGTTACCTAGCGGGAGGCCGGCACGAGCAGTACTTC.